One sample yielded the 22 T cell receptor beta chains listed below, sequenced in a study of PD-1 blockade in classical Hodgkin lymphoma. No patient escaped relapse after autologous stem cell transplantation, and brentuximab vedotin exposure varied. Clones were sequenced by immunoSEQ multiplex PCR, and TCRdb holds only the in-frame ones, with some missing. The top ten clones hold approximately 9.6% of a sample with more than 140,000 clones, about four fifths of them seen once. Sequencing used peripheral blood mononuclear cells (PBMCs), obtained before the second cycle of nivolumab. These receptors were collected from a human donor with classical Hodgkin lymphoma.

The V and J genes are TRBV19 and TRBJ2-7, with D tentatively TRBD1 (6 bases). The CDR3 runs to 15 residues. CDR1 is LNHDA and CDR2 is SQIVND in the germline V gene (reference sequence). The V end lost 1 base, the J end lost 3 bases, and 13 bases lay between the germline ends. For the CDR3, the DNA is TGTGCCAGTAGTATAGCAGGGGACAATCTCTACGAGCAGTACTTC. Residues: CASSIAGDNLYEQYF.

The chain combines TRBV5-1 with TRBJ2-2; 7 nucleotides line up with TRBD1. CDR1 and CDR2 from the germline V gene are SGHRS and YFSETQ. The CDR3 is made up of 16 amino acids. Trimming at V came to 2 bases and at J to 4 bases, leaving 8 bases not matched to a gene. The CDR3 bases are TGCGCCAGCAGCTTTACTACAGGGGTGGGCACCGGGGAGCTGTTTTTT. It specifies CASSFTTGVGTGELFF. Full variable domain (remainder filled in from reference TRBV5-1 and TRBJ2-2): KAGVTQTPRYLIKTRGQQVTLSCSPISGHRSVSWYQQTPGQGLQFLFEYFSETQRNKGNFPGRFSGRQFSNSRSEMNVSTLELGDSALYLCASSFTTGVGTGELFFGEGSRLTVL.

This clone was observed many times. V is TRBV7-9 and J is TRBJ2-7, with D possibly called TRBD1 or TRBD2 (5 bases each). V was clipped by 3 bases and J by 3 bases, with 12 bases between them. CDR3 length: 14 residues. Germline V CDR1 and CDR2: SEHNR, FQNEAQ (reference sequence). The CDR3 DNA sequence: TGTGCCAGCAGCTTGGTGGGACGGCACTACGAGCAGTACTTC. This codes for CASSLVGRHYEQYF.

The chain carries TRBV18 and TRBJ1-1; 8 bases fit TRBD1. The CDR3 is made up of 16 amino acids. Unmatched junction bases numbered 4, after V lost 1 base and J lost 0 bases. From germline, CDR1 is KGHSH and CDR2 LQKENI. The CDR3 region has the DNA TGTGCCAGCTCACCACTCCAGGGGGCGGTGAACACTGAAGCTTTCTTT. It translates to CASSPLQGAVNTEAFF.

The V and J genes are TRBV6-6 and TRBJ1-1; D perhaps matches TRBD1 (5 bases). The V gene lost 4 bases and the J gene lost 5 bases, with 14 bases spanning the gap. The CDR3 runs 14 residues. Germline V gene sequence: CDR1 MNHNY, CDR2 SVGAGI (reference sequence). The CDR3 DNA is TGTGCCAGCAGTTTCCTGGCTAAGGGGACTGAAGCTTTCTTT. It codes for CASSFLAKGTEAFF.

The table lists this clone with a few counts. The V and J genes are TRBV7-3 and TRBJ2-7; 7 nucleotides align to TRBD2. The CDR3 is 13 residues long. J gave up 6 bases and V 5 bases, and 7 bases lay outside the gene matches. From germline, CDR1 is SGHTA and CDR2 FQGTGA. The DNA for the CDR3 is TGTGCCAGCAGCCTACTAGCGAGCGGCGAGCAGTACTTC. This translates into CASSLLASGEQYF.

This clone was counted only a few times. The CDR3 sequence is CASSFAGEETQYF. Written as DNA, the CDR3 is TGTGCCAGCAGCTTCGCAGGGGAAGAGACCCAGTACTTC. This chain uses TRBV7-9 with TRBJ2-5; D may be TRBD1 (6 bases). The V gene lost 3 bases and the J gene lost 3 bases, with 8 bases spanning the gap. This CDR3 is built from 13 residues. The V gene's germline CDR1 is SEHNR and CDR2 FQNEAQ (reference sequence).

The chain carries TRBV15 and TRBJ2-1; D unresolved. Germline V gene lookup returns CDR1 LNHNV and CDR2 YYDKDF (reference sequence). This CDR3 is built from 14 residues. The V gene lost 0 bases and the J gene lost 10 bases, with 13 bases spanning the gap. CDR3 in DNA: TGTGCCACCAGCAGAGATTTAGCCCGACGCGAGCAGTTCTTC. This gives the protein CATSRDLARREQFF.

This chain links TRBV19 with TRBJ1-4; D perhaps matches TRBD1 (5 bases). V was trimmed by 5 bases and J by 0 bases, leaving 16 bases between them. Germline CDR1 and CDR2: LNHDA and SQIVND (reference sequence). The CDR3 loop spans 17 amino acids. The CDR3 DNA is TGTGCCAGTAGTCCACCGAGGGGACGAGCAACTAATGAAAAACTGTTTTTT. Protein: CASSPPRGRATNEKLFF.

J is TRBJ2-3 and V is TRBV9; 8 bases are a match to TRBD2. The CDR3 totals 15 residues. CDR1 and CDR2 from the germline V gene are SGDLS and YYNGEE. V trimming: 1 base; J trimming: 4 bases; junction bases outside the gene matches: 5. Written as DNA, the CDR3 is TGTGCCAGCAGCGTACTCGGGGGGGCCGCAGATACGCAGTATTTT. Its protein is CASSVLGGAADTQYF.

A single count supports this clone. V and J are TRBV19 and TRBJ1-4; 8 nucleotides match TRBD1. Germline V gene lookup returns CDR1 LNHDA and CDR2 SQIVND (reference sequence). CDR3 length: 14 residues. The V gene end was trimmed by 5 bases and the J gene end by 7 bases; junction bases not matched to a gene: 6. CDR3 coding DNA: TGTGCCAGTAGTGACAGGGGCGCAGTTGAAAAACTGTTTTTT. It specifies CASSDRGAVEKLFF.

This clone was observed once. The gene calls are TRBV28 and TRBJ2-3, with 8 positions matching TRBD1. The V gene's germline CDR1 is MDHEN and CDR2 SYDVKM. After removal of 5 bases from V and 2 bases from J, the junction contained 6 bases not matched to a gene. The CDR3 has 15 residues. The CDR3 loop reads CASSLGTGATDTQYF. CDR3 coding DNA: TGTGCCAGCAGTCTAGGGACAGGCGCCACAGATACGCAGTATTTT.

This clone was detected once. J is TRBJ2-7 and V is TRBV9; 7 bases are a match to TRBD2. The trim removed 4 bases at V and 3 bases at J, leaving 7 bases unmatched. The germline CDR1 and CDR2 sequences are SGDLS and YYNGEE. CDR3 length: 14 residues. CDR3 nucleotides: TGTGCCAGCAGCCCTCGGTCTAGCGGCTACGAGCAGTACTTC. The encoded protein is CASSPRSSGYEQYF.

This chain joins TRBV7-8 and TRBJ1-3; D gene uncertain. The CDR3 consists of 15 residues. Germline-derived CDR1 and CDR2 are SGHVS and FQNEAQ. Deletions cut 0 bases from V and 9 bases from J, with 15 bases between. The CDR3 loop reads CASSLALHGAGTIYF. The DNA of the CDR3 is TGTGCCAGCAGCTTAGCTCTGCACGGCGCTGGCACCATATATTTT. Filled out from reference TRBV7-8 and TRBJ1-3, the complete variable domain reads GAGVSQSPRYKVAKRGQDVALRCDPISGHVSLFWYQQALGQGPEFLTYFQNEAQLDKSGLPSDRFFAERPEGSVSTLKIQRTQQEDSAVYLCASSLALHGAGTIYFGEGSWLTVV.

The chain joins TRBV21-1 to TRBJ1-5; TRBD1 is the table's D call, not checked against the DNA. TRBV21-1 is a pseudogene. This CDR3 comprises 14 residues. The CDR3 loop reads CASSKQYAGQPQHF. In DNA, the CDR3 is TGTGCCAGCAGCAAACAGTATGCAGGTCAGCCCCAGCATTTT.

This sequence joins TRBV6-1 and TRBJ1-1; TRBD1 might be the D (6 bases). V lost 4 bases, J lost 1 base, and 13 bases lay in between. CDR3 length: 15 amino acids. Germline-derived CDR1 and CDR2 are MNHNS and SASEGT. CDR3 residues: CASSARGRGNTEAFF. CDR3 nucleotides: TGTGCCAGCAGTGCGCGTGGCAGGGGGAACACTGAAGCTTTCTTT.

The rearrangement links TRBV4-1 to TRBJ1-2, with 7 nucleotides matching TRBD1. The junction had 7 bases not matched to a gene; V was cut back by 3 bases and J by 0 bases. Germline V gene sequence: CDR1 MGHRA, CDR2 YSYEKL. The CDR3 runs to 16 residues. CDR3 sequence: CASSQTGLASNYGYTF. The CDR3 DNA sequence: TGCGCCAGCAGCCAGACAGGGTTGGCTTCTAACTATGGCTACACCTTC.

The rearrangement uses TRBV23-1 and TRBJ2-3, with D maybe TRBD1 (6 bases). TRBV23-1 is an open reading frame whose function is uncertain. The CDR3 runs to 17 residues. Trimming cost V 4 bases and J 0 bases, with 17 bases left between them. The CDR3: CASSLRAGDPSTDTQYF. The CDR3 bases are TGCGCCAGCAGTCTCAGGGCAGGGGACCCTAGCACAGATACGCAGTATTTT.

This clone was seen just once. The rearrangement uses TRBV7-2 and TRBJ1-2; D remains ambiguous. CDR1 and CDR2 (germline): SGHTA, FQGNSA. The V gene lost 4 bases and the J gene lost 2 bases, with 20 bases spanning the gap. The CDR3 contains 17 residues. CDR3 region: CASSSLASGRLNYGYTF. Written as DNA, the CDR3 is TGTGCCAGCAGCTCCCTGGCCTCAGGACGGCTCAACTATGGCTACACCTTC.

The CDR3 spells CASTLFPGGGDAEAFF. CDR3 DNA: TGTGCCAGTACTCTCTTCCCGGGGGGGGGCGACGCTGAAGCTTTCTTT. The chain recombines TRBV19 with TRBJ1-1, with D tentatively TRBD1 (6 bases). Per the germline V gene, CDR1 is LNHDA and CDR2 is SQIVND (reference sequence). Trimming removed 7 bases at V and 6 bases at J, with 24 bases between. This CDR3 has 16 amino acids.

The V and J genes are TRBV5-8 and TRBJ2-5, with 7 bases identical to TRBD1. The CDR3 sequence is 13 residues long. J was trimmed by 1 base and V by 9 bases; bases with no gene match: 6. Germline loops: CDR1 SGHTS, CDR2 YDEGEE. CDR3 sequence (DNA): TGTGCCACACAGACAGGGACCCAAGAGACCCAGTACTTC. Its protein product is CATQTGTQETQYF.

The genes are TRBV11-3 and TRBJ2-3; 11 bases are a match to TRBD2. The CDR3 totals 19 residues. Trimming at V came to 3 bases and at J to 5 bases, leaving 16 bases not matched to a gene. Per germline, CDR1 SGHNT and CDR2 YENEEA. The CDR3 reads CASSFLCGVSGGARDTQYF. CDR3 DNA: TGTGCCAGCAGCTTCCTCTGTGGTGTTAGCGGGGGGGCGAGAGATACGCAGTATTTT.